Below are 8 T cell receptor beta chains sequenced from a single sample in a study of human T cells and chemical hapten exposure. Documented time point: patch test 2, 6 weeks after DPC sensitization. The treatment here: therapeutic diphenylcyclopropenone sensitization with weekly scalp DPC. In TCRdb, the RACE reads were re-called with MiXCR into one record per CDR3 protein. The table lists some 350,000 distinct CDR3 sequences, about 6.3% of them singletons. Sequenced material: whole blood, taken in connection with sensitization to the hapten diphenylcyclopropenone (DPC). These TCRs come from a woman younger than 35 with alopecia areata. Some clones in this sample may be carry-over from other donors' samples.

The CDR3: CASSYEPGGYSNQPQHF. CDR3 sequence (DNA): TGCGCCAGCTCATACGAACCAGGGGGCTATAGCAATCAGCCCCAGCATTTT. The chain links TRBV5-1 to TRBJ1-5, with 8 bases aligning to TRBD1. The CDR3 totals 17 residues. V lost 7 bases to trimming and J lost 0 bases; unmatched junction nucleotides: 12. Germline V gene data show CDR1 as SGHRS and CDR2 as YFSETQ.

In its sample, this clonotype was seen many times. The gene calls are TRBV7-8 and TRBJ1-6; D remains unclear. V was cut by 4 bases and J by 0 bases, with 16 bases left in between. Germline CDR1 SGHVS, CDR2 FQNEAQ. CDR3 length: 18 amino acids. The CDR3 nucleotides read TGTGCCAGCAGCTATTCGGTCCTGATGAGCTCCTATAATTCACCCCTCCACTTT. It specifies CASSYSVLMSSYNSPLHF.

A few counts support this clonotype. This chain joins TRBV12-3 or TRBV12-4 and TRBJ2-3, with D unclear. V gave up 1 base and J gave up 0 bases, with 14 bases separating them. The CDR3 is 17 residues long. The CDR3 DNA reads as TGTGCCAGCAGTTTAGACGGGCGCCCACATAGCACAGATACGCAGTATTTT. Translated, it gives CASSLDGRPHSTDTQYF.

This clonotype was seen at least ten times. The chain recombines TRBV13 with TRBJ2-1, with 7 bases lining up with TRBD2. CDR1 and CDR2 (germline): PRHDT, FYEKMQ (reference sequence). V was pared by 5 bases and J by 0 bases, with 4 bases of the junction left unmatched. This CDR3 is 15 amino acids long. The DNA of the CDR3 is TGTGCCAGCAGCGCTTGGGGGGGCTCCTACAATGAGCAGTTCTTC. Amino acids: CASSAWGGSYNEQFF.

This clonotype was picked up a small number of times. J is TRBJ1-1 and V is TRBV20-1; D gene unclear. V was trimmed by 1 base and J by 1 base, leaving 16 bases between them. Germline-derived CDR1 and CDR2 are DFQATT and SNEGSKA (reference sequence). The CDR3 totals 16 residues. CDR3: CSARAVERKGNTEAFF. As DNA, the CDR3 is TGCAGTGCTAGAGCCGTTGAGCGGAAGGGGAACACTGAAGCTTTCTTT.

This clonotype was seen a few times. This chain connects TRBV6-2 or TRBV6-3 to TRBJ1-5; D remains unclear. Trimming removed 2 bases at V and 2 bases at J, with 7 bases between. This CDR3 region has 14 residues. Germline V gives CDR1 MNHEY, CDR2 SVGEGT. The CDR3 is CASSYQPRNQPQHF. CDR3 DNA sequence: TGTGCCAGCAGTTACCAACCCCGCAATCAGCCCCAGCATTTT.

The table lists this clonotype with many counts. The gene calls are TRBV18 and TRBJ1-6; perhaps TRBD1 as D (5 bases). The germline CDR1 and CDR2 sequences are KGHSH and LQKENI. Deletions cut 4 bases from V and 9 bases from J, with 19 bases between. CDR3 length: 16 amino acids. CDR3 in amino acids: CASSHKWDSGRSPLHF. The CDR3 bases are TGTGCCAGCTCACACAAGTGGGACTCAGGACGTTCACCCCTCCACTTT.

The chain recombines TRBV27 with TRBJ2-3; D may match TRBD1 or TRBD2 (6 bases each). Trimming took 1 base from V and 2 from J, leaving 10 bases between them. Germline assignment: CDR1 MNHEY and CDR2 SMNVEV (reference sequence). The CDR3 is made up of 15 amino acids. CDR3 coding DNA: TGTGCCAGCAGTTTATACCGGGGGCCCACAGATACGCAGTATTTT. It yields the protein CASSLYRGPTDTQYF.